The T cell receptor beta chain under discussion was sequenced for a study of T cells after yellow fever vaccination. This clonotype was observed a few times. Germline V gene sequence: CDR1 KGHSH, CDR2 LQKENI. V lost 3 bases and J lost 7, with 13 bases in between. The CDR3 has 15 residues. Universal primer sites and UMIs were introduced during 5'RACE template-switching synthesis of TCR cDNA. TCRdb used MiXCR to reprocess the 5' RACE reads, holding one entry per CDR3 protein. The data contain tens of thousands of distinct CDR3 sequences, approximately 7.3% of them seen just once; the ten biggest clones take up approximately 29%.

Sequencing used CD8+ T cells sorted from PBMCs, obtained approximately 11 days after the first yellow fever vaccination. The chain is built from TRBV18 and TRBJ1-6; a weak D match, TRBD1 (6 bases). The sequence was collected from a man younger than 35 who received the YFV17D yellow fever vaccine. Here the CDR3 DNA reads TGTGCCAGCTCACCGACGGGGGCGGCGAATTCACCCCTCCACTTT. Protein: CASSPTGAANSPLHF.